This TCR beta chain was retrieved from a study of blood T cell repertoires in COVID-19. On the study more broadly: The United States, Italy and Spain supplied acute and convalescent COVID-19 samples.

The CDR3 totals 11 residues. V gave up 4 bases and J gave up 4 bases, with 2 bases separating them. The germline V gene has CDR1 LNHDA and CDR2 SQIVND (reference sequence). Clones were read by immunoSEQ multiplex PCR, and TCRdb kept only the in-frame ones, dropping some. The top ten hold 4% of the sample, which has about 180,000 clones, around 88% seen once. J is TRBJ2-1 and V is TRBV19; D unclear. The receptor was derived from a woman in her twenties or thirties with acute or convalescent COVID-19. Sequencing was carried out using peripheral blood. CDR3 sequence (DNA): TGTGCCAGTAGTACGTACAATGAGCAGTTCTTC. It codes for CASSTYNEQFF.